What follows are 18 T cell receptor beta chains derived from one specimen sequenced in a study of blood T cells in healthy people across ages. The use of a sample-barcoded 5' primer and a J-beta primer mix characterized a second PCR of about 6 to 12 cycles. TCRdb ran MiXCR on the 5' RACE reads and lists one entry per CDR3 protein. Of fewer than 950,000 distinct CDR3 sequences listed, roughly 35% are singletons. The sequenced material came from blood. The receptors originated from a man aged 18 to 29 in good health.

Turning to this clonotype: This could be a read error, since a much larger clone is one nucleotide away. The CDR3 loop is CASRGDTYEQYF. The CDR3 nucleotides are TGTGCCAGCAGAGGGGACACCTACGAGCAGTACTTC. The chain employs TRBV6-1 and TRBJ2-7; D is possibly TRBD1 (6 bases). The germline V gene has CDR1 MNHNS and CDR2 SASEGT. The CDR3 sequence is 12 residues long. The V end was cut by 6 bases, the J end by 2 bases, with 8 bases between.

The gene calls are TRBV5-1 and TRBJ2-5, with TRBD2 matching over 7 bases. In germline, CDR1 is SGHRS, CDR2 YFSETQ. The CDR3 loop spans 16 amino acids. V lost 0 bases, J lost 11 bases, and 16 bases stayed unmatched. The CDR3 loop is CASSLGGGVASNEQYF. CDR3 nucleotides: TGCGCCAGCAGCTTGGGGGGGGGAGTAGCCTCCAATGAGCAGTACTTC.

The table lists this clonotype with a few counts. V and J are TRBV20-1 and TRBJ2-1; D is perhaps TRBD1 or TRBD2 (5 bases each). The CDR3 extends over 16 amino acids. Germline V gene lookup returns CDR1 DFQATT and CDR2 SNEGSKA (reference sequence). V shed 0 bases and J shed 5 bases, with 17 bases lying between them. CDR3 amino acids: CSARDGSRDGDNEQFF. The CDR3 nucleotides read TGCAGTGCTAGAGATGGGTCCCGGGACGGGGACAATGAGCAGTTCTTC.

The chain joins TRBV14 to TRBJ1-2; D is perhaps TRBD1 (6 bases). Between the trimmed V and J ends, which lost 1 base and 1 base, there was a span of 16 bases. CDR1 and CDR2 from the germline V gene are SGHDN and FVKESK. CDR3 size: 17 residues. The CDR3 DNA is TGTGCCAGCAGCCAAGTCGGGTCGGGGGCTTTTAACTATGGCTACACCTTC. This gives the protein CASSQVGSGAFNYGYTF.

In this sample, this clonotype turned up a few times. The germline gene is not matched at one end of the junction; a read error may be the cause. The chain links TRBV4-1 to TRBJ1-2, with unresolved D. Per germline, CDR1 MGHRA and CDR2 YSYEKL. The CDR3 consists of 11 residues. The CDR3 here is CASSQAYGYTF. The CDR3 DNA is TGTGCCAGCAGCCAAGCCTATGGCTACACCTTC.

This clonotype was detected only a few times. The chain carries TRBV13 and TRBJ1-1; D is ambiguous. The CDR3 sequence is 14 residues long. V lost 3 bases and J 4 bases, leaving 12 bases between the germline ends. The germline V gene encodes CDR1 PRHDT and CDR2 FYEKMQ (reference sequence). This CDR3 reads CASSFGMKVTEAFF. The CDR3, as DNA: TGTGCCAGCAGCTTCGGGATGAAGGTCACTGAAGCTTTCTTT.

The J gene is TRBJ2-1, the V gene TRBV25-1; D uncertain. The germline V gene encodes CDR1 MGHDK and CDR2 SYGVNS. The CDR3 runs to 14 residues. V was shortened by 1 base and J by 0 bases, with 4 bases between the two germline ends. CDR3 nucleotides: TGTGCCAGCAGTGAATTAGGCTCCTACAATGAGCAGTTCTTC. The encoded protein is CASSELGSYNEQFF.

J is TRBJ1-2 and V is TRBV4-1; D is ambiguous. Germline V gene data show CDR1 as MGHRA and CDR2 as YSYEKL. The CDR3 loop spans 15 amino acids. Trimming pared 1 base from V and 5 bases from J, leaving 14 bases between. The CDR3 DNA reads TGCGCCAGCAGCCAAGCGCGTAAAAGCTCATATGGCTACACCTTC. Translated: CASSQARKSSYGYTF.

The V gene is TRBV29-1, the J gene TRBJ2-5; no reliable D call. Germline-derived CDR1 and CDR2 are SQVTM and ANQGSEA. Trimming stripped 2 bases from V and 1 base from J, with 11 bases between. CDR3 length: 14 amino acids. CDR3 coding DNA: TGCAGCGTTGAACCGACGGGTACCCAAGAGACCCAGTACTTC. Encoded protein: CSVEPTGTQETQYF.

The V call is TRBV15, the J call TRBJ2-7, with D possibly TRBD1 on 5 matching bases. Germline assignment: CDR1 LNHNV and CDR2 YYDKDF (reference sequence). CDR3 length equals 15 residues. V was cut by 1 base and J by 3 bases, with 13 bases left in between. DNA for the CDR3: TGTGCCACCAGCAGAGGCCCCAGGACAAGCTACGAGCAGTACTTC. Amino acids: CATSRGPRTSYEQYF.

In the case of this clonotype: A much larger clone is a single base away; this may be a read error. The V gene is TRBV9, the J gene TRBJ1-2; no clear D gene. Germline CDR1 is SGDLS and CDR2 is YYNGEE. This CDR3 is built from 13 residues. The CDR3 nucleotides are TGTGCCAGCAGCGAGGCGGAAAACTGTGGCTACACCTTC. Protein product: CASSEAENCGYTF.

In DNA form, the CDR3 reads TGTGCCAGCAGCTTACCCAGGGGGAGGGACGATGAGCAGTTCTTC. As protein: CASSLPRGRDDEQFF. The chain is built from TRBV7-8 and TRBJ2-1; D may be TRBD1 or TRBD2 (7 bases each). The germline gives CDR1 SGHVS, CDR2 FQNEAQ. V dropped 2 bases and J dropped 8 bases, with 16 bases sitting between them. The CDR3 is 15 amino acids.

J is TRBJ1-5 and V is TRBV28; a weak D match, TRBD1 (6 bases). V dropped 4 bases and J dropped 7 bases, with 14 bases sitting between them. CDR1 is MDHEN and CDR2 is SYDVKM in the germline V gene. The CDR3 sequence is 14 residues long. The CDR3 sequence: CASSYTGTQQPQHF. CDR3 DNA: TGTGCCAGCAGTTACACGGGGACACAACAGCCCCAGCATTTT.

This clonotype was counted only a few times. This sequence joins TRBV9 and TRBJ2-5, with 12 bases lining up with TRBD2. The end of the DNA aligns better with TRBJ2-7, so the J call may be wrong. Per the germline V gene, CDR1 is SGDLS and CDR2 is YYNGEE. This CDR3 contains 14 residues. CDR3 residues: CASSASSGGDEQYF. The CDR3 nucleotides read TGTGCCAGCAGCGCTTCTAGCGGGGGGGACGAGCAGTACTTC.

This chain connects TRBV29-1 to TRBJ2-3; unclear D gene. V was shortened by 7 bases and J by 3 bases, with 11 bases between the two germline ends. Per germline, CDR1 SQVTM and CDR2 ANQGSEA. The CDR3 consists of 12 residues. The CDR3 reads CSGVLETDTQYF. The CDR3 nucleotides are TGCAGCGGGGTCCTAGAGACAGATACGCAGTATTTT.

About this clonotype itself: This may stem from a read error, because a much larger clone lies one nucleotide away. The chain recombines TRBV9 with TRBJ2-5; D call uncertain. This CDR3 has 12 residues. V lost 1 base, J lost 11 bases, and 12 bases lay in between. The germline V gene has CDR1 SGDLS and CDR2 YYNGEE. The CDR3 loop is CASSVNEIMQYF. The CDR3 DNA reads as TGTGCCAGCAGCGTAAATGAGATAATGCAGTACTTC. The variable domain in full, completed from reference TRBV9 and TRBJ2-5, reads DSGVTQTPKHLITATGQRVTLRCSPRSGDLSVYWYQQSLDQGLQFLIQYYNGEERAKGNILERFSAQQFPDLHSELNLSSLELGDSALYFCASSVNEIMQYFGPGTRLLVL.

This clonotype was counted ten times or more. The chain couples TRBV6-6 to TRBJ2-7; TRBD1 is a possible D gene (7 bases). Germline V gives CDR1 MNHNY, CDR2 SVGAGI (reference sequence). The CDR3 has 13 residues. V lost 2 bases and J lost 3, with 8 bases in between. In DNA form, the CDR3 reads TGTGCCAGCAGTTACCAGGGGGGCTACGAGCAGTACTTC. It codes for CASSYQGGYEQYF.

This clonotype has just a few counts. The chain carries TRBV7-2 and TRBJ1-1, with D possibly TRBD1 on 5 matching bases. The V and J ends lost 2 bases and 0 bases respectively, with 7 bases between them. The CDR3 is made up of 14 amino acids. The germline CDR1 and CDR2 sequences are SGHTA and FQGNSA. CDR3 in amino acids: CASSLPGMNTEAFF. Written as DNA, the CDR3 is TGTGCCAGCAGCTTACCAGGGATGAACACTGAAGCTTTCTTT.